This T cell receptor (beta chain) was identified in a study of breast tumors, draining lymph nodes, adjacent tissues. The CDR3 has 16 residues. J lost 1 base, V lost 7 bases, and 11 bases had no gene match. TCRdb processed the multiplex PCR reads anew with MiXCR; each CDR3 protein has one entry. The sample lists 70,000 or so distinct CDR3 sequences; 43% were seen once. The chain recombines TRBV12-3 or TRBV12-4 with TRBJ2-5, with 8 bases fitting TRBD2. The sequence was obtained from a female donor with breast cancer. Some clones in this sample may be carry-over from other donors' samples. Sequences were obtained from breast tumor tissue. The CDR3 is CASKGEEGTSQETQYF. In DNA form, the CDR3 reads TGTGCCAGCAAGGGAGAAGAGGGGACTAGCCAAGAGACCCAGTACTTC.